This is a list of T cell receptor beta chains from one sample in a study of lymphopenia after photon versus proton radiotherapy. Method: immunoSEQ multiplex PCR; TCRdb's copy keeps in-frame clones and lacks some. The sample includes about 45,000 clones, over 75% of them seen just once. Sequencing was performed on peripheral blood, taken from a patient treated with photon-based radiotherapy. These receptors all come from a man between 35 and 55 years old with gastric cancer. The CDR3 runs from the conserved cysteine through the conserved F or W. The D gene is left open where the match is weak. Part of the rows lack a size; the others show once, few, many or a class for expanded clones.

>TRBJ2-2|TRBV6-4|once|.
TGTGCCAGCCGTGGTAGGATGACCGGGGAGCTGTTTTTT
CASRGRMTGELFF
>TRBJ2-7|TRBV5-8|.|.
TGTGCCAGCAGCTTGTTGGCATCCTACGAGCAGTACTTC
CASSLLASYEQYF
>TRBJ2-5|TRBV7-9|.|.
TGTGCCAGCAGCTTAGAGAGACCCCAGTACTTC
CASSLERPQYF
>TRBJ2-3|TRBV9|.|TRBD2
TGTGCCAGCAGCGTAGCACTAGCGGGGGGGATGTCAGATACGCAGTATTTT
CASSVALAGGMSDTQYF
>TRBJ1-2|TRBV10-3|few|TRBD1
TGTGCCATCAGTCCTCAGGGGGACCGGGGAGGGAATGGCTACACCTTC
CAISPQGDRGGNGYTF
>TRBJ2-1|TRBV4-2|.|.
TGTGCCAGCAGCCAAGCGGCCCCTGAGGGAGCTGAGCAGTTCTTC
CASSQAAPEGAEQFF
>TRBJ2-5|TRBV4-3|.|.
TGCGCCAGCAGCCAAGCGGTCGGCAACCAAGAGACCCAGTACTTC
CASSQAVGNQETQYF
>TRBJ2-3|TRBV11-1|.|TRBD1
TGTGCCAGCAGCTCCGGGACAGGGTTCACAGATACGCAGTATTTT
CASSSGTGFTDTQYF
>TRBJ1-2|TRBV6-5|.|.
TGTGCCAGCAGCGGAAAGCAGGGTTATAACTATGGCTACACCTTC
CASSGKQGYNYGYTF
>TRBJ2-3|TRBV5-1|once|.
TGCGCCAGCAGCTTGAGGGGCCTCCCAGGAGATACGCAGTATTTT
CASSLRGLPGDTQYF
>TRBJ1-1|TRBV7-2|.|.
TGTGCCAGCAGCTTATTTGGCCCCTCGTCCACTGAAGCTTTCTTT
CASSLFGPSSTEAFF
>TRBJ2-1|TRBV6-1|few|.
TGTGCCAGCAGCACCGCCGGCCACAATGAGCAGTTCTTC
CASSTAGHNEQFF
>TRBJ1-1|TRBV7-9|.|.
TGTGCCAGCAGCTTAGTGGCCGGGGGCCTTGAAGCTTTCTTT
CASSLVAGGLEAFF
>TRBJ1-2|TRBV30|once|TRBD1
TGTGCCTGTCGGGACCGGACAGGGCACTATGGCTACACCTTC
CACRDRTGHYGYTF
>TRBJ2-1|TRBV19|.|TRBD1
TGTGCCAGTGGGGACAGGGACTCCTACAATGAGCAGTTCTTC
CASGDRDSYNEQFF
>TRBJ1-1|TRBV5-1|few|.
TGCGCCAGCAGCTTTGAGGGGAACACTGAAGCTTTCTTT
CASSFEGNTEAFF
>TRBJ2-3|TRBV5-1|few|TRBD1
TGCGCCAGCAGCTCCTCCGGGACAGCACTATCAGATACGCAGTATTTT
CASSSSGTALSDTQYF
>TRBJ1-5|TRBV19|.|.
TGTGCCAGTAGTATGAGGGATCACAATCAGCCCCAGCATTTT
CASSMRDHNQPQHF
>TRBJ1-6|TRBV5-1|.|TRBD1
TGCGCCAGCAGCTTACCCGGGACAGGGGATGATTCACCCCTCCACTTT
CASSLPGTGDDSPLHF
>TRBJ1-4|TRBV7-2|once|TRBD1
TGTGCCAGCAGCGAGCAACAGGGGGTAGAAAAACTGTTTTTT
CASSEQQGVEKLFF
>TRBJ2-2|TRBV7-2|.|.
TGTGCCAGCAGCCCAGGCGGGGGCCCGAACACCGGGGAGCTGTTTTTT
CASSPGGGPNTGELFF
>TRBJ2-1|TRBV20-1|.|.
TGCAGTGCTAGATTTGAGCAGTTCTTC
CSARFEQFF
>TRBJ1-2|TRBV7-3|.|.
TGTGCCAGCAGCCCAAACCCGACAGGTACGGGGAGTGGCTACACCTTC
CASSPNPTGTGSGYTF
>TRBJ2-3|TRBV7-3|.|.
TGTGCCAGCAGCTTAATTAGCCGGGATACGCAGTATTTT
CASSLISRDTQYF
>TRBJ1-2|TRBV2|.|.
TGTGCCACCTCCCGGAGTGGAGGGAGATTAGTGCTGGGGGGCTACACCTTC
CATSRSGGRLVLGGYTF
>TRBJ2-2|TRBV7-9|.|TRBD2
TGTGCCAGCCTTGGGGGGGTTTCGAACACCGGGGAGCTGTTTTTT
CASLGGVSNTGELFF
>TRBJ1-2|TRBV2|.|TRBD1
TGTGCCAGCAGTGAACGGGTCGCAGGGGGATATGGCTACACCTTC
CASSERVAGGYGYTF
>TRBJ1-1|TRBV7-2|.|TRBD1
TGTGCCAGCAGCTTCGAGACAGGGGCGAGGACTGAAGCTTTCTTT
CASSFETGARTEAFF
>TRBJ2-1|TRBV7-3|.|.
TGTGCCAGCAGCCCGAGGGGGAGCCACAATGAGCAGTTCTTC
CASSPRGSHNEQFF
>TRBJ1-2|TRBV4-1|.|TRBD1
TGCGCCAGCAGCCAAGAGGGGACAGTCTATGGCTACACCTTC
CASSQEGTVYGYTF
>TRBJ2-7|TRBV19|few|.
TGTGCCAGTAGTTCATTGCGCGGGACAGCGTCCTACGAGCAGTACTTC
CASSSLRGTASYEQYF
>TRBJ1-2|TRBV5-6|.|.
TGTGCCAGCAGCTTGACAGCACTCTATGGCTACACCTTC
CASSLTALYGYTF
>TRBJ1-1|TRBV9|.|TRBD1
TGTGCCAGCGGACAAGGGACAGCCAGTGAAGCTTTCTTT
CASGQGTASEAFF
>TRBJ1-1|TRBV19|.|.
TGTGCCGCGGTGGGCCGACCCACTGAAGCTTTCTTT
CAAVGRPTEAFF
>TRBJ1-6|TRBV6-6|.|.
TGTGCCAGCAGTTACAGGGAAAATTCACCCCTCCACTTT
CASSYRENSPLHF
>TRBJ2-6|TRBV29-1|.|.
TGCAGCGTTGAGACGTACTCTGGGGCCAACGTCCTGACTTTC
CSVETYSGANVLTF
>TRBJ2-7|TRBV11-3|.|.
TGTGCCAGCAGCGTGGGTAACTACGAGCAGTACTTC
CASSVGNYEQYF
>TRBJ1-2|TRBV12-5|.|TRBD1
TGTGCTAGTGGTTTTATCTCCGGGACAGGGGGCGCCTATGGCTACACCTTC
CASGFISGTGGAYGYTF
>TRBJ2-1|TRBV11-3|.|.
TGTGCCAGCAGCTTAGTAGGCGGACTGGCTGTTGAGCAGTTCTTC
CASSLVGGLAVEQFF
>TRBJ2-2|TRBV28|.|.
TGTGCCAGCAGTGGTGGGGTTATGGACACCGGGGAGCTGTTTTTT
CASSGGVMDTGELFF
>TRBJ2-5|TRBV7-3|.|.
TGTGCCAGCAGCGTCCGGGACAAAGAGACCCAGTACTTC
CASSVRDKETQYF
>TRBJ2-5|TRBV7-2|.|TRBD2
TGTGCCAGCAGCTCCGGGACTAGTCGCCGAGAGACCCAGTACTTC
CASSSGTSRRETQYF
>TRBJ2-3|TRBV4-1|.|.
TGCGCCAGCAGCCAGGTGACAGGTCATACGCAGTATTTT
CASSQVTGHTQYF
>TRBJ2-7|TRBV27|.|.
TGTGCCAGCAGTTTCGTCAGGGCCTCCGAGCAGTACTTC
CASSFVRASEQYF
>TRBJ1-2|TRBV2|.|TRBD1
TGTGCCAGCAGGCGACAGGGTGGAGGCTACACCTTC
CASRRQGGGYTF
>TRBJ1-1|TRBV9|once|.
TGTGCCAGCAGCCCCCGGCATGGGAACACTGAAGCTTTCTTT
CASSPRHGNTEAFF
>TRBJ1-2|TRBV14|.|.
TGTGCCAGCAGGCGGGGGGCGTTTTTTGGCTACACCTTC
CASRRGAFFGYTF
>TRBJ1-2|TRBV29-1|.|.
TGCAGCGTCGCTACACAGGGCTATGGCTACACCTTC
CSVATQGYGYTF
>TRBJ1-6|TRBV30|.|.
TGTGCCTGGAGTCGACAGAGTTCACCCCTCCACTTT
CAWSRQSSPLHF
>TRBJ2-7|TRBV11-2|.|TRBD1
TGTGCCAGCAGCCTAGGGGACAGCAGCTACGAGCAGTACTTC
CASSLGDSSYEQYF
>TRBJ1-3|TRBV10-3|.|.
TGTGCCATCAGAAGGGACACGGGATCGGTGGACACCATATATTTT
CAIRRDTGSVDTIYF
>TRBJ2-1|TRBV9|.|TRBD2
TGTGCCAGCAGCGACCTTAGCGGGGGACACTACAATGAGCAGTTCTTC
CASSDLSGGHYNEQFF
>TRBJ2-3|TRBV29-1|.|.
TGCAGCGTTGAAGGGGGGCTGTGGGGCACAGATACGCAGTATTTT
CSVEGGLWGTDTQYF